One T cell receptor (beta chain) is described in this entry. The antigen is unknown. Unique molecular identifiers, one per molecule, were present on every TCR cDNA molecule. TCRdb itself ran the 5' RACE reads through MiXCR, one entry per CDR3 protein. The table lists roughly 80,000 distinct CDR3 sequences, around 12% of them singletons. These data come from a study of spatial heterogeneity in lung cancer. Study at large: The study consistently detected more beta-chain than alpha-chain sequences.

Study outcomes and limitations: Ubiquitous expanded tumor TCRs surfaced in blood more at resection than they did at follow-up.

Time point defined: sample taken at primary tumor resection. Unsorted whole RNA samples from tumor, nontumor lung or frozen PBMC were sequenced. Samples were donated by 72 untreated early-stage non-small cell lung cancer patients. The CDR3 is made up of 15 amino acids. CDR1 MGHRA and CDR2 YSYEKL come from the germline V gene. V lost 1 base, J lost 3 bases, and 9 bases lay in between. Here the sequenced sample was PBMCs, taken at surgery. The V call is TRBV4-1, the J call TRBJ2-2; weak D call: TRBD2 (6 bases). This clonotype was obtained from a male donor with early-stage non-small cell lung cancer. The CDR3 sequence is CASSQGVADTGELFF. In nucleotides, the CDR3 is TGCGCCAGCAGCCAAGGGGTAGCGGACACCGGGGAGCTGTTTTTT.